Below are 9 T cell receptor beta chains sequenced from a single sample in a study of T cells after yellow fever vaccination. Using its own MiXCR run on the 5' RACE reads, TCRdb lists one record per CDR3 protein. The table has roughly 150,000 distinct CDR3 sequences, about 7.7% seen once; the top ten hold roughly 0.73%. The sample in question was CD4+ T cells sorted from PBMCs, obtained 5 days after the yellow fever booster vaccination. The receptors here all came from a man under 40 who received the YFV17D yellow fever vaccine.

CDR3 in DNA: TGTGCCAGCTCACCCCGGGGAGCGGGAGTAGGTGAGCAGTACTTC. Residues: CASSPRGAGVGEQYF. The rearrangement uses TRBV18 and TRBJ2-7; 8 bases map to TRBD2. The CDR3 extends over 15 amino acids. Germline assignment: CDR1 KGHSH and CDR2 LQKENI. V was clipped by 3 bases and J by 7 bases; unmatched bases: 11.

This clonotype has a count of ten or more. V and J are TRBV20-1 and TRBJ2-7; 7 bases are shared with TRBD2. The CDR3 sequence is 13 residues long. Germline CDR1 DFQATT, CDR2 SNEGSKA (reference sequence). Trimming cost V 3 bases and J 3 bases; bases outside gene matches: 5. The CDR3 DNA sequence: TGCAGTGCTAGGCGGGACTACCTCTACGAGCAGTACTTC. This gives the protein CSARRDYLYEQYF.

This clonotype was recorded many times. The genes are TRBV7-9 and TRBJ2-5, with 12 bases matching TRBD2. Germline V gene sequence: CDR1 SEHNR, CDR2 FQNEAQ (reference sequence). V lost 2 bases and J lost 4; bases outside the gene matches: 5. The CDR3 has 16 amino acids. CDR3: CASSLISGLAGETQYF. The CDR3 region has the DNA TGTGCCAGCAGCTTAATCTCGGGACTAGCGGGAGAGACCCAGTACTTC.

Notes on this clonotype: Compared with germline, one end of the junction differs, possibly owing to a read error. V is TRBV4-1 and J is TRBJ1-1; D not certain. CDR3 length equals 14 residues. CDR1 is MGHRA and CDR2 is YSYEKL in the germline V gene. The CDR3 DNA reads TGCGCCAGCAGCGCCCAGACAAGGAACACCGAAGCTTTCTTT. Encoded protein: CASSAQTRNTEAFF.

As to this clonotype: A clone one base away is much larger, so this may be a read error. V and J are TRBV2 and TRBJ2-1; 9 bases line up with TRBD2. Germline CDR1 reads SNHLY; CDR2 reads FYNNEI. The CDR3 is 15 residues long. With 3 bases clipped from V and 7 bases from J, the junction kept 7 bases outside the gene matches. The CDR3 reads CASSDSLAGINEQFF. The CDR3 DNA sequence: TGTGCCAGCAGTGATAGTCTAGCGGGAATAAATGAGCAGTTCTTC.

This clonotype came up many times. The rearrangement joins TRBV21-1 to TRBJ2-1; the D call TRBD2 from the table was never checked on the DNA. TRBV21-1 is a documented pseudogene. The CDR3 sequence is 18 residues long. CDR3 sequence reads: CASSKEGPTAVPYNEQFF. The CDR3 DNA reads as TGTGCCAGCAGCAAGGAGGGTCCGACGGCCGTACCTTACAATGAGCAGTTCTTC.

This clonotype was detected many times. The chain employs TRBV9 and TRBJ2-4; D is ambiguous. Trimming stripped 2 bases from V and 7 bases from J, with 7 bases between. Germline V gene sequence: CDR1 SGDLS, CDR2 YYNGEE. The CDR3 length is 12 residues. The CDR3 DNA reads as TGTGCCAGCAGCGTGGATATGAACATTCAGTACTTC. It yields the protein CASSVDMNIQYF.

This clonotype was recorded many times. The chain carries TRBV14 and TRBJ2-1; D not certain. This CDR3 has 18 residues. Germline V gene sequence: CDR1 SGHDN, CDR2 FVKESK. The V and J ends lost 7 bases and 0 bases respectively, with 22 bases between them. This chain's CDR3 is CASIVGTQKKSSYNEQFF. CDR3 nucleotides: TGTGCCAGCATTGTAGGAACCCAGAAAAAAAGCTCCTACAATGAGCAGTTCTTC.

In its sample, this clonotype was seen many times. This chain links TRBV24-1 with TRBJ2-7; D is perhaps TRBD1 (6 bases). The germline CDR1 and CDR2 sequences are KGHDR and SFDVKD. V lost 7 bases, J lost 7 bases, and 13 bases lay in between. This CDR3 is 12 amino acids long. The CDR3 protein is CATRDSLGEQYF. In DNA form, the CDR3 reads TGTGCCACCAGGGACAGTTTGGGGGAGCAGTACTTC.